This TCR beta chain derives from a study of technical replicates of blood from a few donors. Concerning this clone: Additional DNA sequences in this sample encode the identical CDR3.

TCRdb's table, derived via immunoSEQ multiplex PCR, lists solely in-frame clones and lacks some. The sample carries tens of thousands of clones, roughly nine tenths recorded once. The V gene's germline CDR1 is MNHEY and CDR2 SVGAGI. Between the trimmed V and J ends, which lost 5 bases and 1 base, there was a span of 9 bases. This CDR3 has 13 residues. Sequenced sample: T cells isolated from PBMCs. This chain uses TRBV6-5 with TRBJ2-7, with D perhaps matching TRBD1 (6 bases). This receptor was obtained from a human donor in good health. Some clones in this sample may be carry-over from other donors' samples. The CDR3 nucleotides read TGTGCCAGCAGTACACAGGGATCCTACGAGCAGTACTTC. This codes for CASSTQGSYEQYF.